This T cell receptor beta chain was recorded in a study of vaccination effects on CD4 cells after COVID-19. Study-level findings and limits: Convalescent patients were few in the study, and early post-infection timepoints were absent. Convalescent post-vaccine spike-reactive clones were mostly newly vaccine-induced. Clones induced by infection and by vaccine showed marked clonal contraction late after vaccination.

Pools of viral peptides were used by the ViraFEST assay to expand antigen-specific CD4+ T cells ahead of sequencing. After less than twelve days in culture, the CD4+ T cells were isolated. PCR confirmed that the person was infected with SARS-CoV-2 between March and December 2020. For each well, two million PBMC were cultured with about 10 IU/ml IL-2 and roughly 9.8 ug/ml peptides. Assay: immunoSEQ multiplex PCR; the TCRdb copy retains only in-frame clones and omits some. The table lists 35,000 to 45,000 clones, around 67% of them singletons. Remarks on this clone: Its antigen is unknown.

The receptor was isolated from a human donor who had a prior SARS-CoV-2 infection. The sample here was CD4+ T cells from PBMCs cultured with a peptide pool, taken before COVID-19 vaccination.

DNA of the CDR3: TGTGCCAGCAGCGTAGTTGGGGGGCCGGCTTTCTTT. Its translation is CASSVVGGPAFF. The chain uses TRBV9 and TRBJ1-1, with D tentatively TRBD1 (6 bases). The V gene's germline CDR1 is SGDLS and CDR2 YYNGEE. The CDR3 sequence is 12 residues long. The germline V and J ends were trimmed by 0 bases and 11 bases, with 11 bases remaining between them.